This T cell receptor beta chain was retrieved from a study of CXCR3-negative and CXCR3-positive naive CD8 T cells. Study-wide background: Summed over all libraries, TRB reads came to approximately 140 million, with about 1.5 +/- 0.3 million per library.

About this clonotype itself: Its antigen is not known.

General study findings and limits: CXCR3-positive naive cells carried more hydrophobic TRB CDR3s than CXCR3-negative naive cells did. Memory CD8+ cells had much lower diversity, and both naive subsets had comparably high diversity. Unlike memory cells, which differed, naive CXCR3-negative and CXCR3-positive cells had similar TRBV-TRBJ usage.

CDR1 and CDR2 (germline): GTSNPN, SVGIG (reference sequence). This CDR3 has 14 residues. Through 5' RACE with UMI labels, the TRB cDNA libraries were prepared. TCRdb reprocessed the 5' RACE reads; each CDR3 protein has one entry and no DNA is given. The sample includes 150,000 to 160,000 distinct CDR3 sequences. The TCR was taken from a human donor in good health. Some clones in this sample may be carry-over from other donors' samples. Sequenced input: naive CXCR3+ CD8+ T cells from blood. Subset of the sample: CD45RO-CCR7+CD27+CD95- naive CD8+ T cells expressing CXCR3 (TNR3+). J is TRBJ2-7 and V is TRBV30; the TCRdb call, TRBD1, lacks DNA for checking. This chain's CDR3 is CAWSEDRGGYEQYF.